This T cell receptor beta chain is drawn from a study of shared clonotypes between healthy human individuals (TCRdb year 2020). A note on the overall study: A couple of women and a few men aged 18 to 49 years were included in the cohort. Between about 0.85 and 8.9 billion PBMCs per donor were obtained by leukapheresis. Per donor, three plates each were used for CD4 naive and CD4 memory, two for CD8 naive, and one for CD8 memory. To estimate repertoire size and how much clonotype sharing occurs between individuals, the study deeply sequenced the blood TCR repertoires of about five healthy adults. Different laboratories and diverse techniques were used to prepare libraries and sequence TCR repertoires, to increase sequencing depth and limit assay-specific biases.

On the study overall, not on this receptor specifically: Incomplete sequencing was indicated by rarefaction of sorted-subset datasets, despite the large sequencing depth. Compared with non-shared clonotypes, clonotypes shared by all four sorted-subset donors had higher generation probabilities. Roughly 5% of naive CD4, 3.5% of naive CD8, roughly 2.4% of memory CD4, and 0.35% to 0.5% of memory CD8 clonotypes were shared across four donors. Because the study included a small number of donors, the genetic and exposure-history diversity represented was limited. Sampling was restricted to blood, and TCR repertoires in tissues likely differ from the TCR repertoires found in blood. Naive subsets generally had larger estimated clonotype richness than memory subsets. Pairwise subsampling indicated that sequencing depth was expected to affect the degree of clonotype sharing among donors.

Using the deep immunoSEQ assay, multiplex PCR amplified TCR CDR3 regions from genomic DNA. Extracted genomic DNA from each cell subset was spread evenly across all wells of several immunoSEQ 96-well plates, with each plate serving as a replicate. For sorted subsets, around 0.2 ug of genomic DNA, equivalent to around 31,000 T cell genomes, went into each replicate PCR. The purified libraries were quantified using a Qubit 3.0 fluorometer, sized with a Bioanalyzer 2100, and then quantified again using the KAPA Library Quantification kit. A separate single-read 150-cycle Illumina NextSeq 550 flow cell was used to sequence each immunoSEQ 96-well plate. The source study handled its data this way. Because the immunoSEQ output included only junctional sequences and no quality scores, the filtering could not be the same as the filtering used for full-length reads. To assign V/J genes and CDR3, sequences were annotated against IMGT germline references using PyIR, a Python wrapper for IgBLAST v1.9. Reads with weak V/J assignments (E-value above 1e-6), missing CDR3, stop codons, out-of-frame junctions, or ambiguous translated residues were removed. V3J clonotypes were defined as sequences sharing the same inferred V gene, J gene, and CDR3 amino acid sequence. Percentage overlap between repertoires was calculated by dividing the number of shared unique clonotypes by the size of the smaller repertoire. Three approaches were used to assess repertoire richness: RTK rarefaction, the Chao1 estimator, and Recon v2.1 estimates of unobserved clonotypes. For all TCRbeta clonotypes obtained by the gDNA method from a handful of donors, generation probabilities were computed with OLGA. Entries here come from immuneACCESS through TCRdb and include only in-frame sequences with V and J called. Some clones fail to appear in such tables; in the studies checked, an unresolved V gene covers under half of the shortfall, and the cause of the remainder is unknown. V and J calls and clone size follow that table, whereas D and trimming were derived from the DNA. This sample lists roughly 1 million clones; more than 75% were detected once. The top ten hold 0.5% to 0.6% of the sample.

Healthy HIV-negative adults with no recently reported acute infections or vaccinations were included as donors. Only Caucasian adults living in Nashville, Tennessee, USA were represented among the donors. CD4+ T cells were enriched through magnetic negative selection, after which naive cells were positively selected on CD45RA and the remaining negative fraction served as the memory subset. After blood collection by leukapheresis, PBMCs were isolated using Ficoll-Histopaque density gradient centrifugation and then cryopreserved in the vapor phase of liquid nitrogen. Analytical flow cytometry was used to check the purity and quantity of each magnetically sorted T cell population. Genomic DNA was isolated from each sorted fraction and quantified by UV absorbance on a Nanodrop 2000c. Regarding this clone: Its antigen remains unidentified. One base away there is no much larger clone; base qualities are not given.

The CDR3 contains 13 residues, cysteine and phenylalanine counted. The sequence is cut down to CDR3 DNA, 39 bases in frame from base 1. From a lookup of the germline V gene (reference sequence), CDR1 and CDR2 are SSHAT and FNYEAQ. V lost 3 bases and J lost 6 bases, and the count of bases not matched to a germline gene is 4. The sequence came from a man aged 18 to 29 in good health. Some clones in this sample may be carry-over from other donors' samples. The rearrangement joined TRBV7-7 to TRBJ2-7; TRBD1 matches 8 bases in the middle. The sequencing sample was made of memory CD4+ T cells from PBMCs. Interpreted using the paper, the cell subset or site label stands for: CD45RA-negative fraction. CDR3 reads: CASSLDRAGEQYF. In nucleotide form, the sequence is TGTGCCAGCAGCTTGGACAGGGCTGGCGAGCAGTACTTC.